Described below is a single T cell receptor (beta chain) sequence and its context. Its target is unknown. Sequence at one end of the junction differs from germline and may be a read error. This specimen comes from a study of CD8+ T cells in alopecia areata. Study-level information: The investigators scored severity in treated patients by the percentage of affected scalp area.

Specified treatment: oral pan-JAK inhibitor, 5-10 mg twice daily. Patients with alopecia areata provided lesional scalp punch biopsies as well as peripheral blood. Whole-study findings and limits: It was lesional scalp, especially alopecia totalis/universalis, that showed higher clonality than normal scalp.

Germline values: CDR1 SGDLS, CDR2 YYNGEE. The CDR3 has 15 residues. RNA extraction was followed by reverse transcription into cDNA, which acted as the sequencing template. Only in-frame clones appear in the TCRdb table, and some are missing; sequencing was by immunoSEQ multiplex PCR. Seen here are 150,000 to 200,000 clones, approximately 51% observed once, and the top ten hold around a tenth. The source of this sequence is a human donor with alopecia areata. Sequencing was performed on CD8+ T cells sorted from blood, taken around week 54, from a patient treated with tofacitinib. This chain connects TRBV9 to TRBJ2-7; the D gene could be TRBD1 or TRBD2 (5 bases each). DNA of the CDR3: TGTGCCAGCAGCTACCGAGAGGGGACCTCCCACGAGCAGTACTTC. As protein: CASSYREGTSHEQYF.